This T cell receptor beta chain stems from a study of T cells after posttransplantation cyclophosphamide. Findings of the study overall: Skin or GI-infiltrating T cells shared few TRB sequences with blood. TRB clonality was highly associated with recipient CMV seropositivity and reactivation. Donor-recipient repertoire similarity was low at 1-2 months, rising over year one.

The sample holds many counts of this clone. The antigen is unknown. Busulfan-fludarabine conditioning, marrow transplant, and cyclophosphamide on days +3 and +4 were administered. The assay was immunoSEQ multiplex PCR, and TCRdb's table has in-frame clones only and misses some. The data show roughly 8,000 clones, with none appearing a single time. The sequences come from PBMCs, collected after allogeneic stem cell transplant with posttransplant cyclophosphamide. The TCR comes from a female patient in her 50s who received an allogeneic stem cell transplant from a related donor, was CMV-positive, and had no GVHD. Some T cells may originate from the graft donor.

CDR3 sequence reads: CAWSVFEASPYEQYF. The CDR3 region has the DNA TGTGCCTGGAGTGTATTTGAGGCTTCCCCCTACGAGCAGTACTTC. The rearrangement links TRBV30 to TRBJ2-7, with unresolved D. CDR3 size: 15 residues. V lost 0 bases and J 2 bases, leaving 14 bases between the germline ends. CDR1 is GTSNPN and CDR2 is SVGIG in the germline V gene (reference sequence).